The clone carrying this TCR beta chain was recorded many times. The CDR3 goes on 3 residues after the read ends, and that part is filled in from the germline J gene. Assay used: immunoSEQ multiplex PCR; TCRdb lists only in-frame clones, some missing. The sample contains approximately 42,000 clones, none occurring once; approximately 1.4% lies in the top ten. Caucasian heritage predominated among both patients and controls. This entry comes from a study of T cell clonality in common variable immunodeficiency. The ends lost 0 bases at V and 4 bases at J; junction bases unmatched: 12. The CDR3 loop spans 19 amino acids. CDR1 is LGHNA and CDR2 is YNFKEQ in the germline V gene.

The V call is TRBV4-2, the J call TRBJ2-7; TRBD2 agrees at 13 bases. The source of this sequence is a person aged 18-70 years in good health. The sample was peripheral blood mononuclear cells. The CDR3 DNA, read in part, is TGTGCCAGCAGCCAAGACCGCTTCACTAGCGGGAGGGCCTCTTACGAG. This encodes CASSQDRFTSGRASYE. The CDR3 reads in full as CASSQDRFTSGRASYEQYF.